The clone carrying this TCR beta chain was recorded at least ten times. Its antigen is unknown. At the time of active disease, bone marrow was collected from every patient. From roughly 390 ng of RNA, a library with molecular barcoded alpha/delta and beta/gamma adaptors was made. MiXCR, applied by TCRdb to the reads, yields one record per CDR3 protein. Among approximately 62,000 distinct CDR3 sequences listed, approximately 18% were seen once. This entry is derived from a study of read filtering for tumor transcriptome and immune sequencing. Study-level background: DNase treatment preceded whole-transcriptome library preparation.

Study-wide points: Single-read clonotypes: about 81.9% of IR-seq clonotypes (around 4% of reads), 74.6% of RNA-seq clonotypes (roughly 49% of reads). Dropping single-read clonotypes raised IR-seq and RNA-seq shared-clonotype correlation.

The TCR was taken from a donor older than 35 with multiple myeloma. The sequencing sample was made of a population of CD138-negative cells sorted from bone marrow.

The CDR3 sequence: CASSEVLGSSSDQETQYF. Here the CDR3 DNA reads TGTGCCAGCAGTGAAGTCCTCGGGTCCTCGTCGGACCAAGAGACCCAGTACTTC. This chain joins TRBV2 and TRBJ2-5; no definite D call. CDR1 is SNHLY, CDR2 FYNNEI, per germline. V was shortened by 1 base and J by 0 bases, with 18 bases between the two germline ends. The CDR3 covers 18 residues. Based on the CDR3 plus reference TRBV2 and TRBJ2-5, the full variable domain is EPEVTQTPSHQVTQMGQEVILRCVPISNHLYFYWYRQILGQKVEFLVSFYNNEISEKSEIFDDQFSVERPDGSNFTLKIRSTKLEDSAMYFCASSEVLGSSSDQETQYFGPGTRLLVL.